Following are 16 T cell receptor beta chains from one sample sequenced in a study of blood T cell repertoires in COVID-19. Sequenced by immunoSEQ multiplex PCR; TCRdb stores in-frame clones only, minus some. The sample has about 190,000 clones; less than 85% are singletons. The sequencing sample was made of PBMCs or T cells enriched from blood (not recorded which). Receptors originate from a woman in her thirties who had recovered from COVID-19.

This clone was detected once. V and J are TRBV19 and TRBJ2-7, with a weak D call TRBD1 (6 bases). Deletions cut 4 bases from V and 0 bases from J, with 13 bases between. Germline loops: CDR1 LNHDA, CDR2 SQIVND (reference sequence). There are 15 residues in the CDR3. CDR3 sequence reads: CASSSPGHSSYEQYF. For the CDR3, the DNA is TGTGCCAGTAGTAGCCCGGGACACAGCTCCTACGAGCAGTACTTC.

The chain carries TRBV25-1 and TRBJ1-5, with TRBD1 identical over 7 bases. J gave up 2 bases and V 5 bases, and 12 bases lay outside the gene matches. Germline V gene lookup returns CDR1 MGHDK and CDR2 SYGVNS. CDR3 length equals 17 residues. The CDR3 loop is CASSSEAGGVGNQPQHF. The CDR3 DNA sequence: TGTGCCAGCAGTTCGGAGGCAGGGGGTGTTGGCAATCAGCCCCAGCATTTT. Variable domain in full (rest from reference TRBV25-1 and TRBJ1-5): EADIYQTPRYLVIGTGKKITLECSQTMGHDKMYWYQQDPGMELHLIHYSYGVNSTEKGDLSSESTVSRIRTEHFPLTLESARPSHTSQYLCASSSEAGGVGNQPQHFGDGTRLSIL.

The chain joins TRBV6-1 to TRBJ2-4, with 8 nucleotides matching TRBD1. Germline assignment: CDR1 MNHNS and CDR2 SASEGT. The CDR3 has 17 residues. V dropped 0 bases and J dropped 0; count of bases not matched to a gene: 4. The CDR3 DNA sequence: TGTGCCAGCAGTGAAGCCCAACAGGGGGTAGCCAAAAACATTCAGTACTTC. This encodes CASSEAQQGVAKNIQYF.

The rearrangement uses TRBV11-2 and TRBJ2-3, with 13 bases fitting TRBD2. Germline loops: CDR1 SGHAT, CDR2 FQNNGV. The J segment lost 5 bases and the V segment lost 5 bases, leaving 4 bases of the junction unmatched. CDR3 length equals 15 residues. The CDR3 DNA is TGTGCCAGCAGCCAGGGACTAGCGGGGCTAGATACGCAGTATTTT. It is translated as CASSQGLAGLDTQYF.

The chain links TRBV7-9 to TRBJ2-5; no clear D. Germline CDR1 is SEHNR and CDR2 is FQNEAQ (reference sequence). This CDR3 is built from 11 residues. V dropped 8 bases and J dropped 5 bases, with 9 bases sitting between them. CDR3 protein: CASAPGETQYF. CDR3 coding DNA: TGTGCCAGCGCGCCCGGGGAGACCCAGTACTTC. Combining the CDR3 with reference TRBV7-9 and TRBJ2-5 gives the whole variable domain DTGVSQNPRHKITKRGQNVTFRCDPISEHNRLYWYRQTLGQGPEFLTYFQNEAQLEKSRLLSDRFSAERPKGSFSTLEIQRTEQGDSAMYLCASAPGETQYFGPGTRLLVL.

This clone was detected only once. DNA of the CDR3: TGCGCCAGCAGCCAAGAATCCCCAGGGATAACCTACAATGAGCAGTTCTTC. Translated: CASSQESPGITYNEQFF. V is TRBV4-1 and J is TRBJ2-1; D may be TRBD1 (5 bases). Between the trimmed V and J ends, which lost 0 bases and 2 bases, there was a span of 14 bases. The germline V gene has CDR1 MGHRA and CDR2 YSYEKL. The CDR3 sequence is 17 residues long.

The chain links TRBV6-5 to TRBJ2-7; 13 bases are a match to TRBD2. The trim removed 6 bases at V and 3 bases at J, leaving 2 bases unmatched. Looked up from germline, CDR1 is MNHEY and CDR2 is SVGAGI. This CDR3 comprises 14 residues. The CDR3 sequence is CASRGTSGIYEQYF. CDR3 bases: TGTGCCAGCAGGGGGACTAGCGGGATCTACGAGCAGTACTTC.

The J gene is TRBJ1-2, the V gene TRBV19; 7 nucleotides agree with TRBD1. The CDR3 consists of 14 residues. Germline V gene sequence: CDR1 LNHDA, CDR2 SQIVND (reference sequence). Germline trimming cut 5 bases from V and 4 bases from J; bases unmatched to any gene: 7. The CDR3 DNA is TGTGCCAGTAGTCCCCAGGGACAGCTCTATGGCTACACCTTC. It is translated as CASSPQGQLYGYTF.

The V and J genes are TRBV9 and TRBJ2-3, with D perhaps matching TRBD2 (6 bases). CDR3 length: 14 residues. Germline V CDR1 and CDR2: SGDLS, YYNGEE. Trimming removed 3 bases from V and 5 bases from J, with 13 bases in between. CDR3 sequence (DNA): TGTGCCAGCAGCGGGTGGACCGGGGGAGATACGCAGTATTTT. Translated: CASSGWTGGDTQYF. Filled out from reference TRBV9 and TRBJ2-3, the complete variable domain reads DSGVTQTPKHLITATGQRVTLRCSPRSGDLSVYWYQQSLDQGLQFLIQYYNGEERAKGNILERFSAQQFPDLHSELNLSSLELGDSALYFCASSGWTGGDTQYFGPGTRLTVL.

The rearrangement links TRBV2 to TRBJ2-3; 12 bases agree with TRBD2. V shed 4 bases, J shed 0 bases, and the junction held 2 bases outside the gene matches. CDR1 is SNHLY and CDR2 is FYNNEI in the germline V gene. This CDR3 spans 16 amino acids. The CDR3 region has the DNA TGTGCCAGCAGTGGGACTAGCGGGGTTAGCACAGATACGCAGTATTTT. Its translation: CASSGTSGVSTDTQYF.

This clone was counted a few times. V usage is TRBV21-1 and J usage is TRBJ2-7; the D call in the table, TRBD2, was not verified against the DNA. TRBV21-1 is an annotated pseudogene. The CDR3 spans 13 residues. The CDR3 loop is CASSTGLPYEQYV. CDR3 nucleotides: TGTGCCAGCAGCACGGGACTACCCTACGAGCAGTACGTC.

This chain connects TRBV19 to TRBJ2-4, with D tentatively TRBD2 (6 bases). V lost 3 bases to trimming and J lost 3 bases, with 12 bases between them. The CDR3 is 15 residues long. Germline assignment: CDR1 LNHDA and CDR2 SQIVND (reference sequence). In DNA, the CDR3 is TGTGCCAGTAGTATGGGGGACTTCGGCAAAAACATTCAGTACTTC. Protein: CASSMGDFGKNIQYF.

The chain uses TRBV5-1 and TRBJ1-4; 7 bases align to TRBD1. Unmatched junction bases numbered 7, after V lost 0 bases and J lost 8 bases. The CDR3 length is 15 residues. Germline CDR1 reads SGHRS; CDR2 reads YFSETQ. CDR3 sequence (DNA): TGCGCCAGCAGCTTGGGAGGAGGGGGCGGCGAAAAACTGTTTTTT. It yields the protein CASSLGGGGGEKLFF.

V gene TRBV18 combines with J gene TRBJ2-1, with TRBD1 matching over 7 bases. This CDR3 is built from 15 residues. In germline, CDR1 is KGHSH, CDR2 LQKENI. J was trimmed by 2 bases and V by 4 bases; bases with no gene match: 5. CDR3 sequence: CASSRETGTYNEQFF. CDR3 in DNA: TGTGCCAGCTCACGCGAGACAGGGACCTACAATGAGCAGTTCTTC.

The chain is built from TRBV7-9 and TRBJ2-2, with 13 bases fitting TRBD2. CDR1 and CDR2 (germline): SEHNR, FQNEAQ (reference sequence). J gave up 7 bases and V 7 bases, and 9 bases lay outside the gene matches. CDR3 length: 16 amino acids. The CDR3 loop reads CASKGLAGVMGGELFF. As DNA, the CDR3 is TGTGCCAGCAAAGGACTAGCGGGAGTTATGGGCGGGGAGCTGTTTTTT.

The CDR3 DNA follows: TGTGCCAGCAGTTCCTCGGGACACCACTCTGGAAACACCATATATTTT. This translates into CASSSSGHHSGNTIYF. V is TRBV28 and J is TRBJ1-3, with D possibly matching TRBD1 (6 bases). The CDR3 runs 16 residues. V lost 4 bases, J lost 0 bases, and 13 bases lay in between. CDR1 and CDR2 from the germline V gene are MDHEN and SYDVKM.